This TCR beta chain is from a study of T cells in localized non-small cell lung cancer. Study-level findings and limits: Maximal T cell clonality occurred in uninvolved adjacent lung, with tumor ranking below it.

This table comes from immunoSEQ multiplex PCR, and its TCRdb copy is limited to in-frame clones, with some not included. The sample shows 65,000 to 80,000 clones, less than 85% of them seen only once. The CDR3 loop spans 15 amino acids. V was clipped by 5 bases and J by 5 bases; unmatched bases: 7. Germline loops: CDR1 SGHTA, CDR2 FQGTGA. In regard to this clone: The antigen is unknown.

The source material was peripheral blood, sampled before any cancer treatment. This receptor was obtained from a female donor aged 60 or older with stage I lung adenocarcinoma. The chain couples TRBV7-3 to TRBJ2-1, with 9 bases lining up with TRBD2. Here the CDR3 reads CASSLGLAGNNEQFF. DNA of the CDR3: TGTGCCAGCAGCCTTGGGCTAGCGGGGAACAATGAGCAGTTCTTC.